This TCR beta chain was documented in a study of T cell repertoires in urothelial bladder cancer. Overall study results and limits: Median T cells were around 5,200 in carcinoma and approximately 25,000 in benign specimens.

The data were produced by immunoSEQ multiplex PCR, yet TCRdb's version contains in-frame clones alone and is incomplete. The sample carries thousands of clones, approximately 59% recorded once. To note about this clone: No antigen is known for it.

This CDR3 contains 14 residues. Germline CDR1 reads ENHRY; CDR2 reads SYGVKD. Trimming cost V 6 bases and J 8 bases, with 14 bases left between them. This chain uses TRBV10-3 with TRBJ1-6; D is possibly TRBD1 (5 bases). The sequenced sample consisted of tumor-infiltrating cells from bladder cancer. This TCR was sampled from a human donor with urothelial carcinoma. CDR3 residues: CAIRNSGVDSPLHF. The CDR3 DNA follows: TGTGCCATCAGGAACTCGGGGGTGGATTCACCCCTCCACTTT.